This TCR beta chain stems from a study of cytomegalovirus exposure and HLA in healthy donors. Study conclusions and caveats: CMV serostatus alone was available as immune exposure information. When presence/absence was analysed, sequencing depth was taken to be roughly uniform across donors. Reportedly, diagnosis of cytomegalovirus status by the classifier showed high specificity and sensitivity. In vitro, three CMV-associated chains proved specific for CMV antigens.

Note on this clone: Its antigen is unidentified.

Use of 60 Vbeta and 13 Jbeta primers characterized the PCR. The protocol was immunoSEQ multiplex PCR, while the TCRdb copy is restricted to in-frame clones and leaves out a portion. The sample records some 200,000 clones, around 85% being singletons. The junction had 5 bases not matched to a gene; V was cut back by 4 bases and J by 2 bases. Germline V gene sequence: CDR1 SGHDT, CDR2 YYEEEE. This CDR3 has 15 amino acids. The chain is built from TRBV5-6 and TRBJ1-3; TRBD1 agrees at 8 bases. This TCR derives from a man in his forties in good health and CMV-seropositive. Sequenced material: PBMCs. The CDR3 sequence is CASSGRTGPGNTIYF. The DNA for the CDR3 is TGTGCCAGCAGCGGACGGACAGGGCCTGGAAACACCATATATTTT.